This T cell receptor (beta chain) was identified in a study of blood T cell repertoires in COVID-19. Overall study context: Specimens from acute and convalescent COVID-19 originated in the United States, Italy and Spain. PBMCs, B-cell-depleted T cells, or T cells were the source of the cDNA or gDNA that made up the material.

This clone was seen just once. CDR1 LGHDT and CDR2 YNNKEL come from the germline V gene (reference sequence). V lost 0 bases to trimming and J lost 1 base, with 6 bases between them. This CDR3 has 14 amino acids. Original processing methods: The authors estimated nucleated cell counts from reference gene primer amplification. Data came from immunoSEQ multiplex PCR; TCRdb stores just in-frame clones and leaves some out. V, J and clone size are those of that table, while D and trimming were read from the DNA. Among over 45,000 clones listed, around four fifths were seen once. This receptor was taken from a man aged 55 to 70 with active COVID-19. V is TRBV3-1 (or the pseudogene TRBV3-2) and J is TRBJ1-1; tentative D call: TRBD1 (5 bases). Sequencing was carried out using peripheral blood. CDR3 protein: CASSQEGGNTEAFF. CDR3 coding DNA: TGTGCCAGCAGCCAAGAGGGGGGGAACACTGAAGCTTTCTTT.